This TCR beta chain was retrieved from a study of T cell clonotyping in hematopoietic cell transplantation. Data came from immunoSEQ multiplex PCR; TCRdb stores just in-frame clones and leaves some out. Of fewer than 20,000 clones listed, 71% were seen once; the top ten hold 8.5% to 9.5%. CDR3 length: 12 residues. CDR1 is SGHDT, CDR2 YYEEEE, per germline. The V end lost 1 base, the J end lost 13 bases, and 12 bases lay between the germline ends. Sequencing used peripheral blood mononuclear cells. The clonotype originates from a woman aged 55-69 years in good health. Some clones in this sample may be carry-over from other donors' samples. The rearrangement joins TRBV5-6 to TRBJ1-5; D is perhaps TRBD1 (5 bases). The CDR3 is CASSLTGHEQHF. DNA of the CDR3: TGTGCCAGCAGCTTGACAGGACACGAGCAGCATTTT.